This TCR beta chain was obtained from a study of post-analysis software for immune sequencing data. Findings and limits, study-wide: TRBV5-6, TRBV5-1 and TRBV20-1 belonged to a set of about 5 TRBV segments that were more frequent in patients than controls.

The CDR3 loop spans 13 amino acids. Trimming cost V 0 bases and J 1 base, with 7 bases left between them. CDR1 and CDR2 from the germline V gene are DFQATT and SNEGSKA (reference sequence). The TCR beta cDNA libraries carried unique molecular identifiers. TCRdb processed the PCR reads anew with MiXCR; each CDR3 protein has one entry. The data show hundreds of thousands of distinct CDR3 sequences, roughly 27% seen once. This clonotype was counted between two and nine times. Its antigen remains unknown. The chain uses TRBV20-1 and TRBJ2-7; maybe TRBD2 (5 bases). The TCR comes from a girl between 5 and 17 years old with multiple sclerosis. Sequencing input: blood. In nucleotides, the CDR3 is TGCAGTGCTAGAGAAAGCGGTTCCTACGAGCAGTACTTC. Protein product: CSARESGSYEQYF.